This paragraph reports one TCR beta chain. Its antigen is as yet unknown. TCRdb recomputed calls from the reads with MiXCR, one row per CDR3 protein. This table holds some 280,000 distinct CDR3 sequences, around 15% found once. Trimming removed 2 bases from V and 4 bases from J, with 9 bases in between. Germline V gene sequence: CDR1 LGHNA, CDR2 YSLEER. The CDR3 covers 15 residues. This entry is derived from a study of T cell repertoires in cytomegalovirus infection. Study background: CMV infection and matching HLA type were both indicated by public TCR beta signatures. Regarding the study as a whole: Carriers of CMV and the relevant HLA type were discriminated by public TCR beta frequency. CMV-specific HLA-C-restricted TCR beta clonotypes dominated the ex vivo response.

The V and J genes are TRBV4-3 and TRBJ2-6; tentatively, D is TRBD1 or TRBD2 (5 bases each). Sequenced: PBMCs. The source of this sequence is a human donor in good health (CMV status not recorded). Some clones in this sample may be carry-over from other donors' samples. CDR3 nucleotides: TGCGCCAGCAGCCAATCTGGGACCGGGGCCAACGTCCTGACTTTC. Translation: CASSQSGTGANVLTF.